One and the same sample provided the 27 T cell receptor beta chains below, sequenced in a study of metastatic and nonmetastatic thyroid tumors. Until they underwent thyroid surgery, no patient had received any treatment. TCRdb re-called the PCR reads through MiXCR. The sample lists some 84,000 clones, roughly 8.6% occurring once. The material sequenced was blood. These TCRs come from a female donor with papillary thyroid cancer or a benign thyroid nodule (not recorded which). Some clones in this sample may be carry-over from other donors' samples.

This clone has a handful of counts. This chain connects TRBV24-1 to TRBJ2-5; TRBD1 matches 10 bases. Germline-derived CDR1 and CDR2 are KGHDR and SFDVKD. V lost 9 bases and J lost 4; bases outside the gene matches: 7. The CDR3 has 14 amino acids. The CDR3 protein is CATGGQGGLETQYF. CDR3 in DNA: TGTGCCACCGGAGGACAGGGGGGGTTAGAGACCCAGTACTTC.

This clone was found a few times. CDR3 protein: CASAPGGEAFF. CDR3 nucleotides: TGTGCCAGCGCCCCTGGTGGTGAAGCTTTCTTT. The chain has TRBV2 and TRBJ1-1; no definite D call. The CDR3 totals 11 residues. The germline V gene has CDR1 SNHLY and CDR2 FYNNEI. V gave up 8 bases and J gave up 7 bases, with 11 bases separating them.

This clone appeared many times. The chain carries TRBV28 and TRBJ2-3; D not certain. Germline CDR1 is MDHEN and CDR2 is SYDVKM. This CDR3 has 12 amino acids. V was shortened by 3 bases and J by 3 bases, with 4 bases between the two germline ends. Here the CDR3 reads CASSLMTDTQYF. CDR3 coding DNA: TGTGCCAGCAGTTTGATGACAGATACGCAGTATTTT. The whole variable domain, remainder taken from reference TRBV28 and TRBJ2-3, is DVKVTQSSRYLVKRTGEKVFLECVQDMDHENMFWYRQDPGLGLRLIYFSYDVKMKEKGDIPEGYSVSREKKERFSLILESASTNQTSMYLCASSLMTDTQYFGPGTRLTVL.

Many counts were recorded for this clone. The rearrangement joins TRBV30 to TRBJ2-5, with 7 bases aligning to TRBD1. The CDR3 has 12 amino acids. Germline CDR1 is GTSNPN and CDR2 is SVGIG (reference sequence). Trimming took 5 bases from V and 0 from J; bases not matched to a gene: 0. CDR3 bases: TGTGCCTGGGGGACAGACCAAGAGACCCAGTACTTC. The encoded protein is CAWGTDQETQYF.

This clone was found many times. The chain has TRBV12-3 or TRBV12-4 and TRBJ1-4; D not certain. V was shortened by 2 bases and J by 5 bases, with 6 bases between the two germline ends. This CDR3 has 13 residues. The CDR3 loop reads CASSLSGNEKLFF. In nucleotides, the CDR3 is TGTGCCAGCAGTTTATCCGGGAATGAAAAACTGTTTTTT.

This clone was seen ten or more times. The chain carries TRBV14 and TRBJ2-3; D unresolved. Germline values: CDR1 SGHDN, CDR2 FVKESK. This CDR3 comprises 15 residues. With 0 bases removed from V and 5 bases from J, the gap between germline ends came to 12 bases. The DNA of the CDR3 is TGTGCCAGCAGCCAAGATCGGGCATCAGGAGATACGCAGTATTTT. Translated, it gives CASSQDRASGDTQYF. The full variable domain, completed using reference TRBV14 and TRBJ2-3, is EAGVTQFPSHSVIEKGQTVTLRCDPISGHDNLYWYRRVMGKEIKFLLHFVKESKQDESGMPNNRFLAERTGGTYSTLKVQPAELEDSGVYFCASSQDRASGDTQYFGPGTRLTVL.

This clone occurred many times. The DNA for the CDR3 is TGCAGTGCTAGCTTGGTTAGCGGGGGGGCCAAAAACATTCAGTACTTC. Protein: CSASLVSGGAKNIQYF. J is TRBJ2-4 and V is TRBV20-1; 10 nucleotides align to TRBD2. CDR3 length: 16 amino acids. V shed 3 bases, J shed 1 base, and the junction held 6 bases outside the gene matches. Germline CDR1 and CDR2: DFQATT and SNEGSKA (reference sequence).

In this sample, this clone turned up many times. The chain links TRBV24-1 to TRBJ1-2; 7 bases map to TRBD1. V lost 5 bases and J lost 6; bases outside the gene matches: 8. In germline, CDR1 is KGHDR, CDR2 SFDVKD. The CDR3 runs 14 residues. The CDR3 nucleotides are TGTGCCACCAGTGGCCCGACAGGGACCCATGGCTACACCTTC. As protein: CATSGPTGTHGYTF.

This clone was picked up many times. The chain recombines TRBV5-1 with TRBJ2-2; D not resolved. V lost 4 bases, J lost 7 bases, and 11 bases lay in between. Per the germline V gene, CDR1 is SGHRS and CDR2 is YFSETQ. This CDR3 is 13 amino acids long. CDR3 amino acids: CASSPRVVGELFF. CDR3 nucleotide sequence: TGCGCCAGCAGCCCAAGGGTGGTCGGGGAGCTGTTTTTT.

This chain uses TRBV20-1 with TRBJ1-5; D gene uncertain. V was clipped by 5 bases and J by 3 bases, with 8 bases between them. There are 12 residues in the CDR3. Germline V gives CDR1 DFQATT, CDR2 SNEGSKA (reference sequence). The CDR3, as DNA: TGCAGTGCTGGACGGAACAATCAGCCCCAGCATTTT. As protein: CSAGRNNQPQHF.

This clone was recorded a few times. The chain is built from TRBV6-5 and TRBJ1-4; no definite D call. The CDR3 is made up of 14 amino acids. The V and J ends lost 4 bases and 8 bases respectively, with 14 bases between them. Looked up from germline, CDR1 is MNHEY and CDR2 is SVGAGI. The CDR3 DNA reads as TGTGCCAGCAGTTCCGGCCTAACCCGGGAAAAACTGTTTTTT. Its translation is CASSSGLTREKLFF.

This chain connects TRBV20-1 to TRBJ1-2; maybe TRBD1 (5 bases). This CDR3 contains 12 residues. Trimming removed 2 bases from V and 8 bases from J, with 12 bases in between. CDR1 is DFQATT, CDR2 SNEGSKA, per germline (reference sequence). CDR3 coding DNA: TGCAGTGCTAGATTGGGGGACCGAGGCTACACCTTC. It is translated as CSARLGDRGYTF.

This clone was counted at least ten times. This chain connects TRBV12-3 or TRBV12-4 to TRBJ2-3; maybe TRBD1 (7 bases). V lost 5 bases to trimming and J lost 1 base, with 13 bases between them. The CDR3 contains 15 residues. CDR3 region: CASSQEGAGTDTQYF. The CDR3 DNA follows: TGTGCCAGCAGTCAGGAGGGGGCCGGCACAGATACGCAGTATTTT.

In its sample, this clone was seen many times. The CDR3 DNA is TGTGCCAGCATTTCTTCACCCCTCCACTTT. Protein sequence: CASISSPLHF. This rearrangement joins TRBV6-1 to TRBJ1-6; no firm D call. Germline assignment: CDR1 MNHNS and CDR2 SASEGT. Trimming cost V 7 bases and J 9 bases, with 4 bases left between them. The length of the CDR3 is 10 residues.

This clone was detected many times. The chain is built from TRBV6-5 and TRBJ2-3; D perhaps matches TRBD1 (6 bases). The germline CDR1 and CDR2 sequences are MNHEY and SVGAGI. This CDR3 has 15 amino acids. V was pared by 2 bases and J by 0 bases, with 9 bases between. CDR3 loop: CASSYRDTSTDTQYF. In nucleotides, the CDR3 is TGTGCCAGCAGTTACCGGGACACCAGCACAGATACGCAGTATTTT.

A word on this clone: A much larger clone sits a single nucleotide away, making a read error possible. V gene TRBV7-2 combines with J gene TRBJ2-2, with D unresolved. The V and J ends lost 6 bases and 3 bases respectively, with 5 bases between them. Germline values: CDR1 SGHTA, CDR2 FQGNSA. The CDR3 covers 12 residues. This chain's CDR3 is CASRPYTGELFF. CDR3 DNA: TGTGCCAGCAGACCTTACACCGGGGAGCTGTTTTTT.

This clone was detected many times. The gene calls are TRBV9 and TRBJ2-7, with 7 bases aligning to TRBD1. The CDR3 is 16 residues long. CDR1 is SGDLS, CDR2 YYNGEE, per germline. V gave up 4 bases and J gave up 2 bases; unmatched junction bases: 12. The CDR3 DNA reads TGTGCCAGCAGCCCCCAAGCCGGGACAGTCGCCTACGAGCAGTACTTC. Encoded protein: CASSPQAGTVAYEQYF.

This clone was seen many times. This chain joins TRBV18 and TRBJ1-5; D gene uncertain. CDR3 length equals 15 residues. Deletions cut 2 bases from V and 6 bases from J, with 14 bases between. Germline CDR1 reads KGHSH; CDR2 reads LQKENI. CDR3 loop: CASSPSASERQPQHF. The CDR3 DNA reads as TGTGCCAGCTCACCATCGGCCTCCGAGCGTCAGCCCCAGCATTTT.

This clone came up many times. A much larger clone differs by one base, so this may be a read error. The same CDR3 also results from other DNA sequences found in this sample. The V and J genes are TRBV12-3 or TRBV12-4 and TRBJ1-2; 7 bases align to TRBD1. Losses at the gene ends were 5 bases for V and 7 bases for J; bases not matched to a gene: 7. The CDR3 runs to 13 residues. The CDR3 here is CASSGPGGIGYTF. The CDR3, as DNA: TGTGCCAGCAGTGGCCCAGGGGGGATTGGCTACACCTTC.

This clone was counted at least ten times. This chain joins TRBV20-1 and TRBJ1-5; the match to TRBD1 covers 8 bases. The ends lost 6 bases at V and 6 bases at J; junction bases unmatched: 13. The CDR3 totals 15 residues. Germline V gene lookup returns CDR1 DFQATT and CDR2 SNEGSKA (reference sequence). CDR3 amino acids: CSASPNRGVAQPQHF. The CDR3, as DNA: TGCAGTGCGTCACCGAACAGGGGGGTGGCTCAGCCCCAGCATTTT.

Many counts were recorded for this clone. The CDR3 sequence: CAIRTGTGTHEQYF. The CDR3, as DNA: TGTGCCATCAGGACCGGGACAGGGACCCACGAGCAGTACTTC. The chain employs TRBV10-3 and TRBJ2-7, with 9 bases fitting TRBD1. From germline, CDR1 is ENHRY and CDR2 SYGVKD. Trimming removed 6 bases from V and 5 bases from J; junction bases left unmatched: 8. This CDR3 comprises 14 residues.

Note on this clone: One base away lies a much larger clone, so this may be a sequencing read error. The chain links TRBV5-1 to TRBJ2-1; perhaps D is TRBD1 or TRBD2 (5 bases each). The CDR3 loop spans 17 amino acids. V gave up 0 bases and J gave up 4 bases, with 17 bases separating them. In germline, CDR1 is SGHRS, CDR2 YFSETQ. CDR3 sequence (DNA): TGCGCCAGCAGCTTGGGGCACAATGGGGCGGGTTACAATGAGCAGTTCTTC. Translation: CASSLGHNGAGYNEQFF.

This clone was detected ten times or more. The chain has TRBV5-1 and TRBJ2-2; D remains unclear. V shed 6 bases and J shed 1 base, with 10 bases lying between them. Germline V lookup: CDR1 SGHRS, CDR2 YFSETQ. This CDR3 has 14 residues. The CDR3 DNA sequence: TGCGCCAGCACCCTGGGGTTGAACACCGGGGAGCTGTTTTTT. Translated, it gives CASTLGLNTGELFF.

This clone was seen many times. The CDR3 protein is CSVEVLSRGGTRTEAFF. The CDR3 DNA sequence: TGCAGCGTTGAAGTTCTGTCGAGGGGCGGTACAAGGACTGAAGCTTTCTTT. J is TRBJ1-1 and V is TRBV29-1; D is possibly TRBD1 (5 bases). V shed 1 base and J shed 5 bases, with 23 bases lying between them. The CDR3 is 17 amino acids. CDR1 and CDR2 (germline): SQVTM, ANQGSEA. Full variable domain (rest looked up from reference TRBV29-1 and TRBJ1-1): SAVISQKPSRDICQRGTSLTIQCQVDSQVTMMFWYRQQPGQSLTLIATANQGSEATYESGFVIDKFPISRPNLTFSTLTVSNMSPEDSSIYLCSVEVLSRGGTRTEAFFGQGTRLTVV.

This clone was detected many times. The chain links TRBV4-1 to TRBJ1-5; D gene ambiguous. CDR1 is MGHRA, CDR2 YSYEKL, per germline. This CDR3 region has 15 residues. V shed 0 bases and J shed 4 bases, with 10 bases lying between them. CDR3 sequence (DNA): TGCGCCAGCAGCCAAGACGATCCAGCTAATCAGCCCCAGCATTTT. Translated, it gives CASSQDDPANQPQHF.

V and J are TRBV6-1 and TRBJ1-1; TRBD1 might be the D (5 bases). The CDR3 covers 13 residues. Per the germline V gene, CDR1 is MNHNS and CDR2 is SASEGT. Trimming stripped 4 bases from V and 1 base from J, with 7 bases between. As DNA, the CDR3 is TGTGCCAGCAGTGGGGACGGGAACACTGAAGCTTTCTTT. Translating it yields CASSGDGNTEAFF.

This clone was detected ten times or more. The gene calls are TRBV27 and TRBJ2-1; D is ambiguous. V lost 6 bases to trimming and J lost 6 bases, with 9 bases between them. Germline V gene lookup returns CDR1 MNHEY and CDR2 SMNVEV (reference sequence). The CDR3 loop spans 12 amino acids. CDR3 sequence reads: CASRKLGNEQFF. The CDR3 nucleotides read TGTGCCAGCAGAAAATTGGGCAATGAGCAGTTCTTC.